This T cell receptor beta chain was obtained from a study of cytomegalovirus exposure and HLA in healthy donors. PCR was performed using 60 Vbeta and 13 Jbeta primers. Only in-frame clones appear in the TCRdb table, and some are missing; sequencing was by immunoSEQ multiplex PCR. The sample includes more than 130,000 clones, approximately 83% seen only once; the top ten take around 4.5%. V was pared by 0 bases and J by 5 bases, with 4 bases between. The CDR3 is 13 residues long. Germline CDR1 SGHTA, CDR2 FQGNSA. The material sequenced was PBMCs. The TCR originated in a man in his forties or fifties in good health and CMV-seropositive. This chain uses TRBV7-2 with TRBJ2-2; D gene ambiguous. CDR3 residues: CASSLALTGELFF. For the CDR3, the DNA is TGTGCCAGCAGCTTAGCACTTACCGGGGAGCTGTTTTTT.